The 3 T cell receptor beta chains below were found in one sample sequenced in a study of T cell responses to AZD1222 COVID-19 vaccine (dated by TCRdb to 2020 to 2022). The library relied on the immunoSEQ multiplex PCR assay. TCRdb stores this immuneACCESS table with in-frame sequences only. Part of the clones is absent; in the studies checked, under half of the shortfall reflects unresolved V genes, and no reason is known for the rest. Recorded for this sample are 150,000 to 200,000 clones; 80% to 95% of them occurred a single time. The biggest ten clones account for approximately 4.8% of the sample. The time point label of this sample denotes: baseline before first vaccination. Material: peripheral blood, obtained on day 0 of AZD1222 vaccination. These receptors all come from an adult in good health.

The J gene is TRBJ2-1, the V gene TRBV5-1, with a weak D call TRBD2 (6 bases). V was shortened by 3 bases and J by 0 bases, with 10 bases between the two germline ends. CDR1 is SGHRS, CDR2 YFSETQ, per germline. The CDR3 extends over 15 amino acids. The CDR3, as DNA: TGCGCCAGCAGCTACGGCGGGAACTCCTACAATGAGCAGTTCTTC. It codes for CASSYGGNSYNEQFF.

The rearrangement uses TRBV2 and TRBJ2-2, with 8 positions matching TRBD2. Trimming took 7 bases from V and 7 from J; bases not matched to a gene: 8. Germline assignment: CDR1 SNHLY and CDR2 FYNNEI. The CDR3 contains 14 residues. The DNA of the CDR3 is TGTGCCAGCACCGGCGGGAGGTCGGGCGGGGAGCTGTTTTTT. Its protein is CASTGGRSGGELFF.

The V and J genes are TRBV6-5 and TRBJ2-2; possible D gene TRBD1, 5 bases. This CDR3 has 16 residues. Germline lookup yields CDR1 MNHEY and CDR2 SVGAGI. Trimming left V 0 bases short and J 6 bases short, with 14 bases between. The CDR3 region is CASSYSQGKFAGELFF. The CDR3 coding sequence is TGTGCCAGCAGTTACTCGCAGGGTAAATTCGCCGGGGAGCTGTTTTTT.